This entry concerns a single T cell receptor (beta chain). This clone's antigen is unknown. The sample holds no much larger clone one base away, and base qualities are not on file. Using the deep immunoSEQ assay, TCR CDR3 regions were amplified from genomic DNA by multiplex PCR. Extracted genomic DNA from each cell subset was spread evenly across all wells of several immunoSEQ 96-well plates, with each plate serving as a replicate. For sorted subsets, roughly 200 ng genomic DNA, equal to 25,000 to 35,000 T cell genomes, was loaded into each replicate PCR. Purified libraries were measured with a Qubit 3.0 fluorometer, size-checked on a Bioanalyzer 2100, and measured again with the KAPA Library Quantification kit. Every immunoSEQ 96-well plate was sequenced on a separate single-read 150-cycle Illumina NextSeq 550 flow cell. The study's processing was this. The immunoSEQ output contained only junctional sequences without quality scores, so filtering could not match that applied to full-length reads. To assign V/J genes and CDR3, sequences were annotated against IMGT germline references using PyIR, a Python wrapper for IgBLAST v1.9. Reads were removed for weak V/J assignments (E-value above 1e-6), missing CDR3, stop codons, out-of-frame junctions, or ambiguous translated residues. V3J clonotypes were defined as sequences sharing an identical inferred V gene, J gene, and CDR3 amino acid sequence. The percentage overlap between two repertoires was calculated by dividing the number of shared unique clonotypes by the size of the smaller repertoire. Three approaches were used to assess repertoire richness: RTK rarefaction, the Chao1 estimator, and Recon v2.1 estimates of unobserved clonotypes. Generation probabilities for all TCRbeta clonotypes obtained by the gDNA method from a handful of donors were computed using OLGA. TCRdb holds this immuneACCESS table with in-frame rearrangements only. Some clones are missing; in checked studies, unresolved V genes explain under half, and the rest has no known cause. D and trimming were read from the DNA, whereas the V and J calls and clone size are those reported in that table. This sample holds about 660,000 clones; approximately 79% were observed only once. The ten biggest clones cover about 1.8% of the sample.

These data belong to a study of shared clonotypes between healthy human individuals (dated by TCRdb to about 2020). Regarding the research as a whole: The cohort comprised a couple of women and a few men aged 18 to 49 years. For each donor, three plates each were used for CD4 naive and CD4 memory, two plates were used for CD8 naive, and one plate was used for CD8 memory. To estimate repertoire size and how much clonotype sharing occurs between individuals, the study deeply sequenced the blood TCR repertoires of several healthy adults. Libraries were prepared and TCR repertoires were sequenced by different laboratories using diverse techniques, in order to increase sequencing depth and limit assay-specific biases. Each donor's leukapheresis produced roughly between roughly 0.85 and 9 billion PBMCs.

V is pruned by 6 bases and J by 2 bases, leaving 13 bases of the junction without a gene match. In the germline V gene, CDR1 corresponds to SGHRS and CDR2 to YFSETQ. The CDR3, from cysteine to phenylalanine, totals 16 residues. Of all the DNA, just the CDR3 is kept, 48 bases in frame from base 1. Healthy HIV-negative adults with no recently reported acute infections or vaccinations were included as donors. All donors were Caucasian adults living in Nashville, Tennessee, USA. CD4+ T cells were enriched through magnetic negative selection, after which naive cells were positively selected on CD45RA and the remaining negative fraction served as the memory subset. After blood collection by leukapheresis, PBMCs were isolated using Ficoll-Histopaque density gradient centrifugation and then cryopreserved in the vapor phase of liquid nitrogen. Purity and quantity of every magnetically sorted T cell population were checked by analytical flow cytometry. Genomic DNA was isolated from every sorted fraction and measured by UV absorbance on a Nanodrop 2000c.

Overall results and qualifications from the work: Higher generation probabilities were observed for clonotypes shared by all four sorted-subset donors than for non-shared clonotypes. Across a few donors, approximately 4.6% of naive CD4, roughly 3.3% of naive CD8, 2.3% of memory CD4, and under 0.45% of memory CD8 clonotypes were shared. Incomplete sequencing was indicated by rarefaction of sorted-subset datasets, despite the large sequencing depth. The small number of donors limited the genetic and exposure-history diversity represented. Estimated clonotype richness was generally larger for naive than for memory subsets. Sampling was restricted to blood, and TCR repertoires in tissue are likely to differ from TCR repertoires in blood. Pairwise subsampling indicated that sequencing depth was expected to affect the degree of clonotype sharing among donors.

The chain uses TRBV5-1 and TRBJ2-7; a stretch of 8 junction bases matches TRBD2. The sample was memory CD4+ T cells sorted from blood. The meaning of the sample's cell subset or site label: CD45RA-negative fraction. The sequence derives from a woman under 40 in good health. CDR3 loop: CASTPYAGTRTYEQYF. The bases are TGCGCCAGCACCCCTTACGCGGGGACTAGAACCTACGAGCAGTACTTC.